These 32 T cell receptor beta chains were sequenced from one sample in a study of CD8 T cells in Susac syndrome. Reverse transcription of roughly 0.5 to 1 ug RNA used random hexamers. TCRdb reprocessed the immunoSEQ multiplex PCR reads via MiXCR and lists one record per CDR3 protein. The sample holds 210,000 or so distinct CDR3 sequences, roughly nine tenths seen once. The sequencing input was CD8+ T cells from PBMCs. The origin of the receptors is a human donor with multiple sclerosis.

The rearrangement joins TRBV6-6 to TRBJ2-7; TRBD2 is a possible D gene (5 bases). The V and J ends lost 6 bases and 2 bases respectively, with 11 bases between them. This CDR3 spans 13 amino acids. The germline CDR1 and CDR2 sequences are MNHNY and SVGAGI (reference sequence). The CDR3 here is CASSGSVTYEQYF. The DNA for the CDR3 is TGTGCCAGCAGCGGTAGCGTTACCTACGAGCAGTACTTC.

The chain combines TRBV7-9 with TRBJ2-5; perhaps TRBD2 as D (7 bases). This CDR3 spans 15 amino acids. Germline CDR1 reads SEHNR; CDR2 reads FQNEAQ (reference sequence). The germline V and J ends were trimmed by 2 bases and 4 bases, with 14 bases remaining between them. CDR3 DNA: TGTGCCAGCAGCTTAATTGGGGGGGGCCCAGAGACCCAGTACTTC. Its translation is CASSLIGGGPETQYF.

The rearrangement uses TRBV29-1 and TRBJ2-7, with D tentatively TRBD2 (5 bases). CDR1 is SQVTM, CDR2 ANQGSEA, per germline. Trimming left V 5 bases short and J 3 bases short, with 8 bases between. The CDR3 extends over 11 amino acids. This CDR3 reads CSVRDVYEQYF. CDR3 in DNA: TGCAGCGTTCGGGATGTCTACGAGCAGTACTTC.

The V gene is TRBV4-3, the J gene TRBJ2-7; 10 bases align to TRBD2. Germline CDR1 reads LGHNA; CDR2 reads YSLEER. The CDR3 spans 18 residues. With V trimmed by 0 bases and J by 4 bases, 12 bases remained unmatched. The CDR3 bases are TGCGCCAGCAGCCAAGAACAAGTAGGGCTAGCGGGAGTGTACGAGCAGTACTTC. Residues: CASSQEQVGLAGVYEQYF.

In its sample, this clonotype was seen once. The chain employs TRBV2 and TRBJ1-2; TRBD1 agrees at 7 bases. With 3 bases clipped from V and 9 bases from J, the junction kept 4 bases outside the gene matches. CDR3 length: 12 amino acids. Germline V gene sequence: CDR1 SNHLY, CDR2 FYNNEI. The CDR3 region has the DNA TGTGCCAGCAGTGATTTGACAGGGCGCTACACCTTC. Residues: CASSDLTGRYTF.

The chain uses TRBV6-4 and TRBJ1-1; tentatively, D is TRBD1 (6 bases). Germline V gene sequence: CDR1 MRHNA, CDR2 SNTAGT. V shed 2 bases and J shed 5 bases, with 15 bases lying between them. CDR3 length: 15 amino acids. Here the CDR3 DNA reads TGTGCCAGCAGTGACGGGGTAGGAGGGGGGACTGAAGCTTTCTTT. Translation: CASSDGVGGGTEAFF.

The rearrangement links TRBV10-3 to TRBJ1-1, with a weak D call TRBD1 (6 bases). Per germline, CDR1 ENHRY and CDR2 SYGVKD. The CDR3 loop spans 13 amino acids. V lost 1 base and J 7 bases, leaving 10 bases between the germline ends. The CDR3 region is CAISEWGQDEAFF. The CDR3 bases are TGTGCCATCAGTGAGTGGGGACAAGATGAAGCTTTCTTT.

The chain employs TRBV10-3 and TRBJ2-1; 10 positions agree with TRBD1. The CDR3 is made up of 14 amino acids. Germline assignment: CDR1 ENHRY and CDR2 SYGVKD. Trimming took 4 bases from V and 6 from J; bases not matched to a gene: 3. CDR3 coding DNA: TGTGCCATCAGTGGGGGGACAGGGGTCAATGAGCAGTTCTTC. Its protein product is CAISGGTGVNEQFF.

The chain recombines TRBV7-9 with TRBJ1-1; 7 bases map to TRBD1. V shed 3 bases and J 6 bases; nucleotides not matched to a gene: 10. This CDR3 comprises 15 residues. The V gene's germline CDR1 is SEHNR and CDR2 FQNEAQ (reference sequence). Here the CDR3 reads CASSLSTGQRAEAFF. The CDR3 bases are TGTGCCAGCAGCTTGTCGACAGGGCAGCGGGCTGAAGCTTTCTTT. The complete variable domain, with remaining parts taken from reference TRBV7-9 and TRBJ1-1, reads DTGVSQNPRHKITKRGQNVTFRCDPISEHNRLYWYRQTLGQGPEFLTYFQNEAQLEKSRLLSDRFSAERPKGSFSTLEIQRTEQGDSAMYLCASSLSTGQRAEAFFGQGTRLTVV.

This clonotype has only a few counts. The gene calls are TRBV6-1 and TRBJ2-1; D is perhaps TRBD2 (5 bases). With 4 bases removed from V and 0 bases from J, the gap between germline ends came to 7 bases. CDR3 size: 14 residues. Germline V lookup: CDR1 MNHNS, CDR2 SASEGT. This chain's CDR3 is CASSVGSSYNEQFF. The CDR3 region has the DNA TGTGCCAGCAGTGTAGGGAGCTCCTACAATGAGCAGTTCTTC.

V is TRBV27 and J is TRBJ2-5; 9 bases fit TRBD1. V was pared by 8 bases and J by 4 bases, with 5 bases of the junction left unmatched. Per the germline V gene, CDR1 is MNHEY and CDR2 is SMNVEV (reference sequence). This CDR3 has 13 residues. The CDR3 nucleotides are TGTGCCAGCCTGACAGGGGGGGGAGAGACCCAGTACTTC. Translation: CASLTGGGETQYF.

The rearrangement uses TRBV29-1 and TRBJ2-1, with 11 nucleotides matching TRBD2. Germline V gene sequence: CDR1 SQVTM, CDR2 ANQGSEA. This CDR3 has 16 residues. Trimming at V came to 4 bases and at J to 5 bases, leaving 10 bases not matched to a gene. The CDR3 spells CSVAELAGGRHNEQFF. The CDR3 nucleotides are TGCAGCGTTGCTGAATTAGCGGGAGGGCGTCACAATGAGCAGTTCTTC.

V gene TRBV5-8 combines with J gene TRBJ1-5, with 7 nucleotides matching TRBD1. J was trimmed by 4 bases and V by 1 base; bases with no gene match: 14. The CDR3 length is 18 residues. The germline gives CDR1 SGHTS, CDR2 YDEGEE. CDR3 DNA sequence: TGTGCCAGCAGCTTGAGGCCCAACTCGGGGACAGCTAATCAGCCCCAGCATTTT. This encodes CASSLRPNSGTANQPQHF.

The sample holds one count of this clonotype. The V call is TRBV5-6, the J call TRBJ2-2; D may match TRBD1 or TRBD2 (5 bases each). The CDR3 consists of 16 residues. The germline V gene encodes CDR1 SGHDT and CDR2 YYEEEE. The V end lost 1 base, the J end lost 1 base, and 11 bases lay between the germline ends. CDR3 coding DNA: TGTGCCAGCAGCTTGATAGAGGGGCTGAACACCGGGGAGCTGTTTTTT. The encoded protein is CASSLIEGLNTGELFF. Combining the CDR3 with reference TRBV5-6 and TRBJ2-2 gives the whole variable domain DAGVTQSPTHLIKTRGQQVTLRCSPKSGHDTVSWYQQALGQGPQFIFQYYEEEERQRGNFPDRFSGHQFPNYSSELNVNALLLGDSALYLCASSLIEGLNTGELFFGEGSRLTVL.

A few counts support this clonotype. The CDR3 is CSVADSSYEQYF. The CDR3 DNA sequence: TGCAGCGTTGCCGACAGCTCCTACGAGCAGTACTTC. This chain uses TRBV29-1 with TRBJ2-7; maybe TRBD1 (5 bases). The CDR3 covers 12 residues. Trimming removed 4 bases from V and 0 bases from J, with 7 bases in between. CDR1 SQVTM and CDR2 ANQGSEA come from the germline V gene.

The J gene is TRBJ1-1, the V gene TRBV19; D might be TRBD1 (6 bases). The germline CDR1 and CDR2 sequences are LNHDA and SQIVND (reference sequence). The ends were cut back, 7 bases at V and 5 bases at J, with 20 bases in the middle. This CDR3 has 15 residues. The CDR3 reads CASNGGRGQTTEAFF. CDR3 in DNA: TGTGCCAGTAATGGGGGCAGAGGACAGACGACTGAAGCTTTCTTT.

The chain couples TRBV4-2 to TRBJ2-7; the D call may be TRBD1 or TRBD2 (7 bases each). Germline V gene sequence: CDR1 LGHNA, CDR2 YNFKEQ. This CDR3 region has 15 residues. Between the trimmed V and J ends, which lost 1 base and 3 bases, there was a span of 13 bases. The DNA of the CDR3 is TGTGCCAGCAGCCAAGCAGGGGGGGGTTTCTACGAGCAGTACTTC. Amino acid sequence: CASSQAGGGFYEQYF.

This clonotype was recorded once. The chain combines TRBV12-3 or TRBV12-4 with TRBJ2-5, with 7 bases that match TRBD1. V was pared by 6 bases and J by 5 bases, with 12 bases of the junction left unmatched. The CDR3 spans 15 residues. For the CDR3, the DNA is TGTGCCAGCAGGGGAATGGACAGGCGGCGGGAGACCCAGTACTTC. This sequence encodes CASRGMDRRRETQYF.

CDR3 sequence: CASNALGHGELFF. In DNA form, the CDR3 reads TGTGCCAGCAACGCTTTGGGACACGGGGAGCTGTTTTTT. The V and J genes are TRBV9 and TRBJ2-2, with D possibly matching TRBD1 (6 bases). V was shortened by 6 bases and J by 7 bases, with 13 bases between the two germline ends. CDR3 size: 13 residues. Germline CDR1 reads SGDLS; CDR2 reads YYNGEE.

The J gene is TRBJ2-7, the V gene TRBV5-6; TRBD2 aligns across 15 bases. Germline CDR1 and CDR2: SGHDT and YYEEEE. V gave up 4 bases and J gave up 3 bases; unmatched junction bases: 5. The CDR3 spans 16 residues. The CDR3 is CASSPGLAGGFYEQYF. DNA for the CDR3: TGTGCCAGCAGCCCGGGACTAGCGGGAGGTTTCTACGAGCAGTACTTC.

The V and J genes are TRBV7-9 and TRBJ2-2; D is uncertain. The CDR3 spans 15 residues. Germline CDR1 SEHNR, CDR2 FQNEAQ (reference sequence). V was cut by 1 base and J by 0 bases, with 6 bases left in between. The CDR3 protein is CASSLDWANTGELFF. In nucleotides, the CDR3 is TGTGCCAGCAGCTTAGATTGGGCGAACACCGGGGAGCTGTTTTTT.

This sequence joins TRBV12-3 or TRBV12-4 and TRBJ1-3; D unresolved. The length of the CDR3 is 12 residues. The V and J ends lost 6 bases and 16 bases respectively, with 19 bases between them. The CDR3 DNA sequence: TGTGCCAGCAGCCTCTCCGGGTCTTCGTTGTATTTT. Translating gives CASSLSGSSLYF.

This chain joins TRBV20-1 and TRBJ1-2; D gene uncertain. The CDR3 sequence is 14 residues long. Germline lookup yields CDR1 DFQATT and CDR2 SNEGSKA (reference sequence). Trimming stripped 6 bases from V and 4 bases from J, with 18 bases between. CDR3 DNA: TGCAGTGCCGTTAGTGGGGAAGAGGTCTATGGCTACACCTTC. Its protein is CSAVSGEEVYGYTF.

This rearrangement joins TRBV14 to TRBJ2-3; D unclear. Germline values: CDR1 SGHDN, CDR2 FVKESK. The CDR3 runs to 12 residues. V was clipped by 5 bases and J by 4 bases, with 7 bases between them. The CDR3 protein is CASSYPSDTQYF. CDR3 coding DNA: TGTGCCAGCAGCTACCCATCAGATACGCAGTATTTT.

The chain links TRBV27 to TRBJ2-3; D is undetermined. CDR1 and CDR2 from the germline V gene are MNHEY and SMNVEV (reference sequence). This CDR3 comprises 15 residues. The V gene lost 4 bases and the J gene lost 0 bases, with 11 bases spanning the gap. CDR3 loop: CASSYVPPSTDTQYF. The CDR3 nucleotides are TGTGCCAGCAGTTACGTGCCGCCTAGCACAGATACGCAGTATTTT.

J is TRBJ1-2 and V is TRBV6-1, with TRBD1 as a possible D gene (5 bases). The CDR3 is 15 residues long. The germline V gene has CDR1 MNHNS and CDR2 SASEGT. V was clipped by 10 bases and J by 1 base, with 19 bases between them. The CDR3 reads CAISPPGYINYGYTF. CDR3 coding DNA: TGTGCCATCTCGCCCCCAGGGTACATTAACTATGGCTACACCTTC.

The count of this clonotype is one. J is TRBJ2-1 and V is TRBV14, with 12 nucleotides matching TRBD2. CDR1 is SGHDN and CDR2 is FVKESK in the germline V gene. Losses at the gene ends were 1 base for V and 4 bases for J; bases not matched to a gene: 8. The CDR3 length is 18 residues. The CDR3 protein is CASSQAPGLAGPYNEQFF. The DNA of the CDR3 is TGTGCCAGCAGCCAAGCCCCCGGACTAGCGGGGCCGTACAATGAGCAGTTCTTC. Using reference TRBV14 and TRBJ2-1 for the parts outside the CDR3, the full variable domain is EAGVTQFPSHSVIEKGQTVTLRCDPISGHDNLYWYRRVMGKEIKFLLHFVKESKQDESGMPNNRFLAERTGGTYSTLKVQPAELEDSGVYFCASSQAPGLAGPYNEQFFGPGTRLTVL.

This sequence joins TRBV4-1 and TRBJ2-1, with 7 bases that match TRBD2. There are 16 residues in the CDR3. Germline-derived CDR1 and CDR2 are MGHRA and YSYEKL. With V trimmed by 0 bases and J by 5 bases, 7 bases remained unmatched. CDR3 coding DNA: TGCGCCAGCAGCCAAGACGGGGGGAGGGCGGACAATGAGCAGTTCTTC. Its translation: CASSQDGGRADNEQFF.

The genes are TRBV30 and TRBJ2-7; 10 nucleotides match TRBD1. With 4 bases clipped from V and 3 bases from J, the junction kept 6 bases outside the gene matches. The CDR3 spans 14 residues. Germline values: CDR1 GTSNPN, CDR2 SVGIG (reference sequence). The CDR3 coding sequence is TGTGCCTGGAATCTCGGGACAGGGGTCTACGAGCAGTACTTC. Amino acid sequence: CAWNLGTGVYEQYF.

The chain uses TRBV5-4 and TRBJ2-5; 7 bases fit TRBD2. The CDR3 runs 16 residues. The germline V gene has CDR1 SGHNT and CDR2 YYREEE (reference sequence). J was trimmed by 1 base and V by 4 bases; bases with no gene match: 10. The DNA for the CDR3 is TGTGCCAGCAGCCCGGTGGCGGGAGCCTTCCAAGAGACCCAGTACTTC. It is translated as CASSPVAGAFQETQYF.

The chain recombines TRBV6-2 or TRBV6-3 with TRBJ2-6, with D uncertain. CDR3 length equals 14 residues. Trimming cost V 8 bases and J 1 base, with 9 bases left between them. Germline CDR1 and CDR2: MNHEY and SVGEGT. The CDR3 is CASCEASGANVLTF. CDR3 in DNA: TGTGCCAGCTGCGAGGCTTCTGGGGCCAACGTCCTGACTTTC.

For the CDR3, the DNA is TGTGCCAGCCAGCTAGCGGGGGGGAATACGCAGTATTTT. Its protein is CASQLAGGNTQYF. J is TRBJ2-3 and V is TRBV2, with 12 bases aligning to TRBD2. In germline, CDR1 is SNHLY, CDR2 FYNNEI. Losses at the gene ends were 8 bases for V and 7 bases for J; bases not matched to a gene: 4. This CDR3 contains 13 residues. Full variable domain (outside the CDR3, taken from reference TRBV2 and TRBJ2-3): EPEVTQTPSHQVTQMGQEVILRCVPISNHLYFYWYRQILGQKVEFLVSFYNNEISEKSEIFDDQFSVERPDGSNFTLKIRSTKLEDSAMYFCASQLAGGNTQYFGPGTRLTVL.